Listed here are 23 T cell receptor beta chains from one sample, sequenced in a study of blood T cells in healthy people across ages. Next came a second PCR, run for 7 to 11 cycles, which used a sample-barcoded 5' primer along with a J-beta primer mix. Via MiXCR, TCRdb re-called the 5' RACE reads, giving one row per CDR3 protein. The sample lists 710,000 or so distinct CDR3 sequences, approximately 22% occurring once. What was sequenced was blood. The receptors were sampled from a man in his 70s in good health.

This clonotype has ten or more counts. V usage is TRBV6-1 and J usage is TRBJ2-1; a possible D gene is TRBD1 (7 bases). The CDR3 consists of 17 residues. The V end lost 4 bases, the J end lost 4 bases, and 20 bases lay between the germline ends. Per germline, CDR1 MNHNS and CDR2 SASEGT. CDR3 in amino acids: CASSVWLEGARYNEQFF. CDR3 DNA sequence: TGTGCCAGCAGTGTGTGGTTGGAGGGGGCGCGGTACAATGAGCAGTTCTTC.

There are a few counts of this clonotype. V is TRBV12-3 or TRBV12-4 and J is TRBJ2-2, with 10 bases aligning to TRBD2. The length of the CDR3 is 17 residues. V gave up 6 bases and J gave up 7 bases; unmatched junction bases: 14. The CDR3 DNA reads as TGTGCCAGCAGCCGTACTAGCGGGGTAGCCGGGGGCGGGGAGCTGTTTTTT. Its translation is CASSRTSGVAGGGELFF.

This clonotype showed up just a few times. The chain has TRBV19 and TRBJ2-3, with 9 bases identical to TRBD2. Germline V gene sequence: CDR1 LNHDA, CDR2 SQIVND (reference sequence). V shed 5 bases and J 5 bases; nucleotides not matched to a gene: 5. CDR3 length: 14 residues. The CDR3 coding sequence is TGTGCCAGTAGTCTCAGGACTAGCGAAGATACGCAGTATTTT. Its protein product is CASSLRTSEDTQYF.

The V call is TRBV6-4, the J call TRBJ2-1, with D perhaps TRBD2 (5 bases). Trimming left V 0 bases short and J 7 bases short, with 7 bases between. Germline lookup yields CDR1 MRHNA and CDR2 SNTAGT. The CDR3 is made up of 13 amino acids. CDR3 residues: CASSDSPGNEQFF. The CDR3 bases are TGTGCCAGCAGTGACTCCCCGGGGAATGAGCAGTTCTTC.

The rearrangement joins TRBV6-1 to TRBJ2-5; no reliable D call. The CDR3 loop spans 15 amino acids. With 2 bases removed from V and 0 bases from J, the gap between germline ends came to 10 bases. The germline CDR1 and CDR2 sequences are MNHNS and SASEGT. In DNA form, the CDR3 reads TGTGCCAGCAGTGAATTCCCGCAGGACCAAGAGACCCAGTACTTC. It specifies CASSEFPQDQETQYF.

The table lists this clonotype with a few counts. This is likely a read error, given that the CDR3 carries no conserved phenylalanine or tryptophan at its end. The chain combines TRBV3-1 with TRBJ2-3; 9 nucleotides align to TRBD2. V lost 0 bases and J lost 11; bases outside the gene matches: 9. The CDR3 extends over 15 amino acids. Germline V gene lookup returns CDR1 LGHDT and CDR2 YNNKEL (reference sequence). CDR3 loop: CASSQEGSGGFRQYL. The CDR3 bases are TGTGCCAGCAGCCAAGAAGGTAGCGGGGGATTCCGGCAGTATCTT.

This clonotype was seen only a few times. The gene calls are TRBV7-2 and TRBJ2-3, with D possibly TRBD2 on 6 matching bases. The length of the CDR3 is 15 residues. V lost 5 bases and J lost 0, with 12 bases in between. Germline V gene sequence: CDR1 SGHTA, CDR2 FQGNSA. Here the CDR3 reads CASSPSGLSTDTQYF. DNA for the CDR3: TGTGCCAGCAGCCCCAGCGGGCTGAGCACAGATACGCAGTATTTT. Full variable domain (rest looked up from reference TRBV7-2 and TRBJ2-3): GAGVSQSPSNKVTEKGKDVELRCDPISGHTALYWYRQSLGQGLEFLIYFQGNSAPDKSGLPSDRFSAERTGGSVSTLTIQRTQQEDSAVYLCASSPSGLSTDTQYFGPGTRLTVL.

This clonotype was seen a handful of times. V and J are TRBV28 and TRBJ1-2; 7 nucleotides line up with TRBD1. Germline CDR1 reads MDHEN; CDR2 reads SYDVKM. This CDR3 comprises 14 residues. Unmatched junction bases numbered 8, after V lost 4 bases and J lost 6 bases. In nucleotides, the CDR3 is TGTGCCAGCAGTTCGATGACAGGGTGGGATGGCTACACCTTC. Its protein product is CASSSMTGWDGYTF.

The sample holds a few counts of this clonotype. The rearrangement links TRBV5-1 to TRBJ1-2, with 8 bases lining up with TRBD1. This CDR3 is 13 amino acids long. With 0 bases clipped from V and 10 bases from J, the junction kept 5 bases outside the gene matches. CDR1 and CDR2 from the germline V gene are SGHRS and YFSETQ. CDR3 in amino acids: CASSLGGTGPYTF. In nucleotides, the CDR3 is TGCGCCAGCAGCTTGGGGGGGACAGGTCCCTACACCTTC.

Points on this clonotype: At one end the junction does not follow the germline gene, possibly because of a read error. The chain recombines TRBV6-5 with TRBJ2-3, with 14 bases aligning to TRBD2. The CDR3 totals 20 residues. Germline V gene lookup returns CDR1 MNHEY and CDR2 SVGAGI. The CDR3 reads CASSYSGWTSGGTSTDAQYF. DNA of the CDR3: TGTGCCAGCAGTTACTCCGGCTGGACTAGCGGGGGGACTAGCACAGATGCGCAGTATTTT.

This clonotype was detected many times. The chain links TRBV5-1 to TRBJ2-7, with 10 bases matching TRBD1. V trimming: 1 base; J trimming: 1 base; junction bases outside the gene matches: 5. This CDR3 has 16 amino acids. The germline V gene encodes CDR1 SGHRS and CDR2 YFSETQ. The CDR3, as DNA: TGCGCCAGCAGCTTGACCCCGGGACAGGGGTCCTACGAGCAGTACTTC. Translating gives CASSLTPGQGSYEQYF.

This rearrangement joins TRBV20-1 to TRBJ2-1; D might be TRBD2 (6 bases). TRBJ2-7 explains the end of the DNA better; the J call may be wrong. The germline CDR1 and CDR2 sequences are DFQATT and SNEGSKA (reference sequence). The CDR3 spans 15 residues. CDR3 protein: CSARDWGDRKKEQYF. The CDR3 DNA reads TGCAGTGCTAGAGATTGGGGGGATCGGAAGAAAGAGCAGTACTTC.

V gene TRBV24-1 combines with J gene TRBJ2-1; 10 bases map to TRBD2. V was pared by 9 bases and J by 3 bases, with 4 bases of the junction left unmatched. The CDR3 length is 14 residues. From germline, CDR1 is KGHDR and CDR2 SFDVKD. As DNA, the CDR3 is TGTGCCACCCAAATAGCGGGGGGCTACAATGAGCAGTTCTTC. Protein product: CATQIAGGYNEQFF.

This chain connects TRBV12-3 or TRBV12-4 to TRBJ2-3; TRBD1 matches 10 bases. The CDR3 spans 15 residues. Unmatched junction bases numbered 7, after V lost 6 bases and J lost 4 bases. The CDR3, as DNA: TGTGCCAGCAGCTTGGACAGGGGGTGGGCAGATACGCAGTATTTT. It yields the protein CASSLDRGWADTQYF.

This rearrangement joins TRBV5-1 to TRBJ2-1, with a possible D match to TRBD2 (6 bases). The V end was cut by 2 bases, the J end by 6 bases, with 12 bases between. This CDR3 has 14 residues. CDR1 SGHRS and CDR2 YFSETQ come from the germline V gene. CDR3 DNA sequence: TGCGCCAGCAGCTTCCCGGGACTCCTCAATGAGCAGTTCTTC. Its translation is CASSFPGLLNEQFF. Together with reference TRBV5-1 and TRBJ2-1, the CDR3 gives the full variable domain: KAGVTQTPRYLIKTRGQQVTLSCSPISGHRSVSWYQQTPGQGLQFLFEYFSETQRNKGNFPGRFSGRQFSNSRSEMNVSTLELGDSALYLCASSFPGLLNEQFFGPGTRLTVL.

The genes are TRBV21-1 and TRBJ2-1; the table assigns TRBD2, which was not confirmed against the DNA. TRBV21-1 counts as a pseudogene. The CDR3 is 18 residues long. DNA for the CDR3: TGTGCCAGCAGCAATAGGGGGGAGGGCAGACGCTCCTACAATGAGCAGTTCTTC. Translated: CASSNRGEGRRSYNEQFF.

J is TRBJ2-5 and V is TRBV20-1, with 8 nucleotides matching TRBD2. The CDR3 covers 13 residues. Per germline, CDR1 DFQATT and CDR2 SNEGSKA (reference sequence). V lost 6 bases to trimming and J lost 5 bases; unmatched junction nucleotides: 8. The CDR3 DNA sequence: TGCAGTGCCTCCGGACTAGCATGGGAGACCCAGTACTTC. Its protein product is CSASGLAWETQYF.

The chain recombines TRBV7-2 with TRBJ2-3; tentatively, D is TRBD2 (6 bases). Germline CDR1 SGHTA, CDR2 FQGNSA. This CDR3 comprises 14 residues. Trimming stripped 3 bases from V and 11 bases from J, with 18 bases between. CDR3 residues: CASSFGTAFLEQYF. The CDR3 nucleotides read TGTGCCAGCAGCTTTGGGACTGCATTTTTGGAGCAGTATTTT.

The chain links TRBV12-3 or TRBV12-4 to TRBJ1-1; 9 bases line up with TRBD1. V trimming: 6 bases; J trimming: 2 bases; junction bases outside the gene matches: 4. There are 14 residues in the CDR3. CDR3 loop: CASSRTGENTEAFF. CDR3 in DNA: TGTGCCAGCAGCAGGACAGGGGAAAACACTGAAGCTTTCTTT.

This clonotype was seen ten or more times. The rearrangement uses TRBV11-2 and TRBJ2-3, with unresolved D. In germline, CDR1 is SGHAT, CDR2 FQNNGV. Trimming took 1 base from V and 1 from J, leaving 21 bases between them. This CDR3 has 19 residues. This CDR3 is CASSLGLGYPPRRTDTQYF. CDR3 DNA sequence: TGTGCCAGCAGCTTAGGGTTGGGGTATCCCCCGCGCCGCACAGATACGCAGTATTTT.

The J gene is TRBJ2-4, the V gene TRBV7-9; 8 bases are shared with TRBD2. Germline assignment: CDR1 SEHNR and CDR2 FQNEAQ (reference sequence). There are 14 residues in the CDR3. Trimming at V came to 3 bases and at J to 9 bases, leaving 7 bases not matched to a gene. The CDR3, as DNA: TGTGCCAGCAGCTTGGGGACTAGTGGGATCATTCAGTACTTC. This encodes CASSLGTSGIIQYF.

This chain links TRBV11-2 with TRBJ2-1; TRBD1 matches at 7 bases. CDR1 SGHAT and CDR2 FQNNGV come from the germline V gene. The CDR3 has 15 amino acids. Losses at the gene ends were 4 bases for V and 6 bases for J; bases not matched to a gene: 9. The CDR3 here is CASSSLLGQVNEQFF. CDR3 DNA sequence: TGTGCCAGCAGCTCCTTACTAGGACAGGTCAATGAGCAGTTCTTC.

The chain combines TRBV20-1 with TRBJ1-1; tentative D call: TRBD1 (6 bases). The CDR3 is 14 amino acids. Germline values: CDR1 DFQATT, CDR2 SNEGSKA (reference sequence). With 0 bases removed from V and 5 bases from J, the gap between germline ends came to 13 bases. The CDR3 sequence is CSARDQGIRTEAFF. The CDR3 DNA is TGCAGTGCTAGAGATCAGGGGATTCGGACTGAAGCTTTCTTT.